This T cell receptor beta chain originates from a study of shared clonotypes between healthy human individuals. TCRdb's copy holds only in-frame clones and misses some; the assay was immunoSEQ multiplex PCR. Of about 2.3 million clones listed, approximately 95% were seen once; the top ten hold 0.39%. The CDR3 runs to 14 residues. Germline CDR1 SGHRS, CDR2 YFSETQ. The V and J ends lost 4 bases and 6 bases, in that order; junction bases with no gene match: 8. The genes are TRBV5-1 and TRBJ1-1, with 8 positions matching TRBD1. The specimen sequenced was naive CD4+ T cells from PBMCs. Regarding subset: CD45RA+ positively selected. This receptor was obtained from a man younger than 35 in good health. Some clones in this sample may be carry-over from other donors' samples. The CDR3 region has the DNA TGCGCCAGCAGCCCCACCACAGGGGGGGCTGAAGCTTTCTTT. It yields the protein CASSPTTGGAEAFF.